This TCR beta chain was retrieved from a study of T-cell memory formation after mild COVID-19. In this sample, this clonotype is medium-sized. Its specificity is not known. Notes on the study in general: Clones contracting over day 15 to 85 were CD4/CD8 balanced, with later expanders leaning CD4+. Cross-reactive memory seemingly joined, as some responding clones were found in pre-infection memory. Clones which contracted sat mainly in CM and EM if CD4+, and in EMRA if CD8+.

The CDR3 extends over 14 amino acids. V lost 1 base, J lost 8 bases, and 14 bases lay in between. The V gene's germline CDR1 is DFQATT and CDR2 SNEGSKA (reference sequence). TCRdb processed the 5' RACE reads anew with MiXCR; each CDR3 protein has one entry. Among 50,000 to 70,000 distinct CDR3 sequences, 9.5% to 15% were seen once, and the ten largest hold 24%. This receptor was obtained from a man between 18 and 29 years old who had mild COVID-19 (a few samples of this study predate the infection). Cell type and time point are not known. The genes are TRBV20-1 and TRBJ2-2; D tentatively fits TRBD1 or TRBD2 (5 bases each). The specimen was PBMCs or a T cell subset sorted from them (not recorded which). The CDR3 nucleotides read TGCAGTGCTAGAGCCGGGACCCTAGTTGGGGAGCTGTTTTTT. It codes for CSARAGTLVGELFF.